This T cell receptor beta chain comes out of a study of CD8+CD57+ T cells in acquired aplastic anemia. Sequenced patients had shown CD8+CD57+ cell expansion by flow cytometry. Prior therapy had not been administered to any patient at the time of blood sampling. It was genomic DNA that served as the template for profiling TCR beta VDJ and CDR3. TCRdb re-derived calls from the reads in MiXCR, one entry per CDR3 protein. The repertoire has about 160,000 distinct CDR3 sequences, 65% to 75% of them found once; the top ten carry around 45%. CDR3 length equals 15 residues. Trimming pared 4 bases from V and 3 bases from J, leaving 13 bases between. CDR1 SNHLY and CDR2 FYNNEI come from the germline V gene.

This sequence joins TRBV2 and TRBJ2-1; D possibly corresponds to TRBD1 (6 bases). This clonotype was obtained from a human donor with aplastic anemia. The sample taken for sequencing was sorted CD4+, CD8+, or CD8+CD57+ T cells (not recorded which) from PBMCs. Here the CDR3 DNA reads TGTGCCAGCAGTGGGGCAGGGGAGAACTACAATGAGCAGTTCTTC. Its protein product is CASSGAGENYNEQFF.